These T cell receptor beta chains were read from a single sample in a study of shared clonotypes between healthy human individuals. Data came from immunoSEQ multiplex PCR; TCRdb stores just in-frame clones and leaves some out. In the table there are roughly 1,500,000 clones, 97% to 99% of which are singletons. Material for sequencing was naive CD4+ T cells sorted from blood. These receptors were collected from a man aged 25-40 years in good health. The CDR3 runs from the conserved cysteine through the conserved F or W. The D gene is left open where the match is weak. Clone size, where shown, is once, few, many, or a class for clones that have expanded.

clone_size	v_call	d_call	j_call	cdr3_aa	cdr3_nt
-	TRBV2	-	TRBJ1-2	CASTGGLIYGYTF	TGTGCCAGCACTGGGGGATTGATCTATGGCTACACCTTC
-	TRBV15	TRBD1	TRBJ1-5	CATSRGDRLAAAQHF	TGTGCCACCAGCAGAGGGGACAGGTTGGCGGCGGCCCAGCATTTT
-	TRBV11-2	-	TRBJ2-5	CASRYNQETQYF	TGTGCCAGCAGATACAATCAAGAGACCCAGTACTTC
-	TRBV18	-	TRBJ2-3	CASSQGPDTQYF	TGTGCCAGCTCACAGGGTCCCGATACGCAGTATTTT
-	TRBV5-1	-	TRBJ1-4	CASSPDLGQAGKLFF	TGCGCCAGCAGCCCCGATCTGGGTCAGGCAGGAAAACTGTTTTTT
-	TRBV30	TRBD2	TRBJ2-1	CAWSPPPGLAAQLGQFF	TGTGCCTGGAGTCCCCCACCGGGACTAGCGGCCCAGCTCGGGCAGTTCTTC
-	TRBV11-2	TRBD2	TRBJ2-1	CASSPGTSGKSEQFF	TGTGCCAGCAGCCCCGGGACTAGCGGGAAAAGTGAGCAGTTCTTC
once	TRBV5-1	-	TRBJ2-5	CASSFPGLGETQYF	TGCGCCAGCAGCTTTCCGGGGCTGGGAGAGACCCAGTACTTC
-	TRBV5-1	-	TRBJ1-2	CASSLSGIYGYTF	TGCGCCAGCAGCTTATCCGGAATCTATGGCTACACCTTC
-	TRBV18	TRBD2	TRBJ2-2	CASSLIAGAPGELFF	TGTGCCAGCTCCCTGATAGCGGGAGCCCCCGGGGAGCTGTTTTTT
-	TRBV5-6	-	TRBJ2-7	CASSLVSDLSYEQYF	TGTGCCAGCAGCTTGGTGAGCGATCTCTCCTACGAGCAGTACTTC
-	TRBV2	TRBD2	TRBJ2-1	CAGGSFGEQFF	TGTGCTGGCGGGAGCTTCGGGGAGCAGTTCTTC
-	TRBV7-9	-	TRBJ1-1	CASSLLGSQTEAFF	TGTGCCAGCAGCTTACTGGGAAGTCAGACAGAAGCTTTCTTT
-	TRBV7-6	TRBD2	TRBJ2-5	CASSPRLAGRGETQYF	TGTGCCAGCAGCCCACGACTAGCGGGTCGGGGGGAGACCCAGTACTTC
-	TRBV19	TRBD2	TRBJ2-3	CASSIPPGLAGGGVTDTQYF	TGTGCCAGTAGTATCCCCCCGGGACTAGCGGGAGGAGGGGTCACAGATACGCAGTATTTT
once	TRBV6-1	-	TRBJ2-7	CASSEASLSSYEQYF	TGTGCCAGCAGTGAAGCTAGCTTGAGCTCCTACGAGCAGTACTTC
-	TRBV18	-	TRBJ2-1	CASSPRMGDYNEQFF	TGTGCCAGCTCACCACGGATGGGAGATTACAATGAGCAGTTCTTC
-	TRBV9	-	TRBJ2-1	CASSVGLARYNEQFF	TGTGCCAGCAGCGTAGGGCTAGCGAGATACAATGAGCAGTTCTTC
once	TRBV5-4	-	TRBJ2-5	CASSLDKQETQYF	TGTGCCAGCAGCTTGGACAAACAAGAGACCCAGTACTTC
-	TRBV20-1	-	TRBJ1-1	CSASNTEAFF	TGCAGTGCCAGCAACACTGAAGCTTTCTTT
-	TRBV19	TRBD2	TRBJ2-1	CASSINLAGVRGDNEQFF	TGTGCCAGTAGTATAAACCTAGCGGGAGTGCGAGGGGACAATGAGCAGTTCTTC
-	TRBV4-3	-	TRBJ2-7	CASSQRPGLIYEQYF	TGCGCCAGCAGCCAACGACCCGGACTCATCTACGAGCAGTACTTC
-	TRBV5-1	-	TRBJ2-3	CASSLGLAGTDTQYF	TGCGCCAGCAGCTTGGGTCTAGCCGGCACAGATACGCAGTATTTT
once	TRBV6-5	TRBD1	TRBJ2-7	CASATRGQDYEQYF	TGTGCCAGCGCAACGAGGGGACAGGACTACGAGCAGTACTTC
-	TRBV5-1	-	TRBJ2-2	CASSLLGPGELFF	TGCGCCAGCAGCTTGCTGGGCCCCGGGGAGCTGTTTTTT
-	TRBV6-6	-	TRBJ2-7	CASSYSTAVRYEQYF	TGTGCCAGCAGTTACTCTACAGCGGTACGCTACGAGCAGTACTTC
-	TRBV10-2	TRBD2	TRBJ2-3	CASSEGTSGKITDTQYF	TGCGCCAGCAGTGAGGGGACTAGCGGGAAGATCACAGATACGCAGTATTTT
-	TRBV7-2	TRBD1	TRBJ1-1	CASSLDRGGTEAFF	TGTGCCAGCAGCTTAGACAGGGGTGGTACTGAAGCTTTCTTT
-	TRBV6-1	-	TRBJ2-5	CASFDWGVSETQYF	TGTGCCAGCTTTGACTGGGGGGTTTCAGAGACCCAGTACTTC